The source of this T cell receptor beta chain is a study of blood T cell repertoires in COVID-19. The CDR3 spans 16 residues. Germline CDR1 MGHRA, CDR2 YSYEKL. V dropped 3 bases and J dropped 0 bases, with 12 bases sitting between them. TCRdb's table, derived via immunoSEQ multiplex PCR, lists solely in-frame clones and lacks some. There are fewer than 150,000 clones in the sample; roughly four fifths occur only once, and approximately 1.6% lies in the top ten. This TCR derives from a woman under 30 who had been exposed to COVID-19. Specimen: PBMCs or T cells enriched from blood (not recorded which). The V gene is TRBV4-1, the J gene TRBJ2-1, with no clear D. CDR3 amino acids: CASSQALAASYNEQFF. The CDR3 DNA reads TGCGCCAGCAGCCAGGCCCTGGCGGCCTCCTACAATGAGCAGTTCTTC.